These 9 T cell receptor beta chains originate from one sample sequenced in a study of blood T cell repertoires in COVID-19. TCRdb's copy holds only in-frame clones and misses some; the assay was immunoSEQ multiplex PCR. The data hold roughly 150,000 clones, with roughly 80% observed a single time. The sample was peripheral blood. Receptors originate from a human donor in a cohort sampled during active COVID-19.

V and J are TRBV5-4 and TRBJ2-7; perhaps TRBD2 as D (6 bases). The CDR3 contains 14 residues. The V end lost 0 bases, the J end lost 2 bases, and 9 bases lay between the germline ends. Germline lookup yields CDR1 SGHNT and CDR2 YYREEE (reference sequence). The DNA for the CDR3 is TGTGCCAGCAGCTTGGATCTAGCGACCTACGAGCAGTACTTC. Protein sequence: CASSLDLATYEQYF.

The chain uses TRBV6-5 and TRBJ1-1, with 9 positions matching TRBD1. The trim removed 6 bases at V and 11 bases at J, leaving 4 bases unmatched. The CDR3 length is 11 residues. The germline V gene encodes CDR1 MNHEY and CDR2 SVGAGI. Written as DNA, the CDR3 is TGTGCCAGCAGCCGGGACAGGGACGCTTTCTTT. Its protein is CASSRDRDAFF.

This chain connects TRBV6-5 to TRBJ1-1; TRBD1 aligns across 11 bases. The V gene end was trimmed by 6 bases and the J gene end by 3 bases; junction bases not matched to a gene: 6. Per the germline V gene, CDR1 is MNHEY and CDR2 is SVGAGI. This CDR3 is built from 15 residues. The CDR3 reads CASSGQGAGDTEAFF. The CDR3 nucleotides are TGTGCCAGCAGCGGACAGGGGGCAGGAGACACTGAAGCTTTCTTT.

The rearrangement joins TRBV5-1 to TRBJ2-3, with 8 bases fitting TRBD2. The germline V gene encodes CDR1 SGHRS and CDR2 YFSETQ. Unmatched junction bases numbered 4, after V lost 4 bases and J lost 3 bases. This CDR3 region has 14 residues. CDR3: CASSQTSATDTQYF. The DNA for the CDR3 is TGCGCCAGCAGCCAGACTAGCGCGACAGATACGCAGTATTTT.

The rearrangement joins TRBV29-1 to TRBJ1-1; tentatively, D is TRBD1 (6 bases). Trimming left V 6 bases short and J 0 bases short, with 14 bases between. Germline CDR1 is SQVTM and CDR2 is ANQGSEA. The CDR3 spans 14 residues. The CDR3, as DNA: TGCAGCGTAGATCCGGGACAACTGAACACTGAAGCTTTCTTT. It encodes CSVDPGQLNTEAFF.

The rearrangement joins TRBV21-1 to TRBJ2-3; TRBD2, the D gene given by the table, was not confirmed from the DNA. TRBV21-1 is tagged as a pseudogene. This CDR3 is 19 amino acids long. The CDR3 loop reads CASSKYKSGKPPSTDTQYF. The CDR3 bases are TGTGCCAGCAGCAAATATAAGAGCGGAAAGCCTCCTAGCACAGATACGCAGTATTTT.

The sample holds a few counts of this clone. DNA of the CDR3: TGTGCCAGCAGCATCCTAAACACCGGGGAGCTGTTTTTT. Its protein product is CASSILNTGELFF. The chain combines TRBV13 with TRBJ2-2; D is uncertain. The germline V gene has CDR1 PRHDT and CDR2 FYEKMQ (reference sequence). The CDR3 has 13 residues. Trimming stripped 5 bases from V and 2 bases from J, with 6 bases between.

The chain employs TRBV10-3 and TRBJ2-7, with D possibly being TRBD1 (5 bases). Looked up from germline, CDR1 is ENHRY and CDR2 is SYGVKD. There are 10 residues in the CDR3. The ends were cut back, 8 bases at V and 6 bases at J, with 8 bases in the middle. CDR3 coding DNA: TGTGCCATCCAGGGTGGCGAGCAGTACTTC. Its protein product is CAIQGGEQYF.

The J gene is TRBJ1-1, the V gene TRBV2; D possibly corresponds to TRBD1 (5 bases). Per the germline V gene, CDR1 is SNHLY and CDR2 is FYNNEI. There are 13 residues in the CDR3. Deletions cut 7 bases from V and 2 bases from J, with 11 bases between. The CDR3 DNA follows: TGTGCCAGCACCGACGGGGGAAACACTGAAGCTTTCTTT. It codes for CASTDGGNTEAFF. Full variable domain (outside the CDR3, taken from reference TRBV2 and TRBJ1-1): EPEVTQTPSHQVTQMGQEVILRCVPISNHLYFYWYRQILGQKVEFLVSFYNNEISEKSEIFDDQFSVERPDGSNFTLKIRSTKLEDSAMYFCASTDGGNTEAFFGQGTRLTVV.